A selection of T cell receptor beta chains follows, all from one sample in a study of blood T cells in healthy people across ages. TCRdb reprocessed the 5' RACE reads via MiXCR and lists one record per CDR3 protein. The data contain 630,000 or so distinct CDR3 sequences, around 32% of them singletons. The source material was blood. Receptor source: a woman aged 80 or over in good health. Each CDR3 is given with its conserved first and last residue. Fields, in order: CDR3 protein, CDR3 DNA, D gene, V gene, J gene, clone size. D genes are given only for firm matches. Size is omitted from some rows. Given values are once, few, many or a class for expanded clones.

CDR3aa: CASSISNQPQHF
CDR3nt: TGTGCCAGTAGTATCAGTAATCAGCCCCAGCATTTT
d_gene: NA
v_gene: TRBV19
j_gene: TRBJ1-5
abundance: few

CDR3aa: CSARDWRQGDYEQYF
CDR3nt: TGCAGTGCTAGAGATTGGCGACAGGGAGACTACGAGCAGTACTTC
d_gene: TRBD1
v_gene: TRBV20-1
j_gene: TRBJ2-7
abundance: NA

CDR3aa: CASGHIRNQPQHF
CDR3nt: TGTGCCAGCGGACACATACGCAATCAGCCCCAGCATTTT
d_gene: NA
v_gene: TRBV6-2/TRBV6-3
j_gene: TRBJ1-5
abundance: many

CDR3aa: CSARESVPIQYF
CDR3nt: TGCAGTGCTAGAGAAAGTGTTCCTATTCAGTACTTC
d_gene: NA
v_gene: TRBV20-1
j_gene: TRBJ2-4
abundance: NA

CDR3aa: CASSLYADTQYF
CDR3nt: TGTGCCAGCAGTTTGTACGCAGATACGCAGTATTTT
d_gene: NA
v_gene: TRBV7-9
j_gene: TRBJ2-3
abundance: many

CDR3aa: CASGAWNYGYTF
CDR3nt: TGTGCTAGTGGAGCATGGAACTATGGCTACACCTTC
d_gene: NA
v_gene: TRBV12-5
j_gene: TRBJ1-2
abundance: many

CDR3aa: CAWSQGTAGKGTQYF
CDR3nt: TGTGCCTGGAGTCAAGGGACCGCCGGAAAGGGGACCCAGTACTTC
d_gene: NA
v_gene: TRBV30
j_gene: TRBJ2-5
abundance: many

CDR3aa: CASSKALLGSGYSNQPQHF
CDR3nt: TGTGCCAGCAGCAAAGCGCTTTTAGGGTCAGGCTATAGCAATCAGCCCCAGCATTTT
d_gene: NA
v_gene: TRBV21-1
j_gene: TRBJ1-5
abundance: NA

CDR3aa: CSVRALILTDTQYF
CDR3nt: TGCAGCGTTCGGGCCCTCATCCTCACAGATACGCAGTATTTT
d_gene: NA
v_gene: TRBV29-1
j_gene: TRBJ2-3
abundance: many

CDR3aa: CASSLTSLRSSYEQYF
CDR3nt: TGTGCCAGCAGCTTAACTAGCCTCAGGAGCTCCTACGAGCAGTACTTC
d_gene: NA
v_gene: TRBV7-2
j_gene: TRBJ2-7
abundance: NA

CDR3aa: CASSYDSSPSTDTQYF
CDR3nt: TGTGCCAGCAGTTACGATTCTAGCCCTAGCACAGATACGCAGTATTTT
d_gene: NA
v_gene: TRBV6-2/TRBV6-3
j_gene: TRBJ2-3
abundance: once

CDR3aa: CASSLRTTNYGYTF
CDR3nt: TGTGCCAGCAGTCTCAGGACAACGAACTATGGCTACACCTTC
d_gene: NA
v_gene: TRBV6-1
j_gene: TRBJ1-2
abundance: once

CDR3aa: CASSAEGPQRAEAFF
CDR3nt: TGTGCCAGCAGCGCCGAGGGACCGCAACGGGCTGAAGCTTTCTTT
d_gene: NA
v_gene: TRBV9
j_gene: TRBJ1-1
abundance: few

CDR3aa: CASSDLRRGGEQYF
CDR3nt: TGTGCCAGCAGTGACCTAAGGAGGGGAGGCGAGCAGTACTTC
d_gene: NA
v_gene: TRBV6-1
j_gene: TRBJ2-7
abundance: many

CDR3aa: CASSELPGTGENNEQFF
CDR3nt: TGTGCCAGCAGTGAACTCCCCGGTACAGGGGAGAACAATGAGCAGTTCTTC
d_gene: TRBD1
v_gene: TRBV25-1
j_gene: TRBJ2-1
abundance: NA

CDR3aa: CASSLGGGAVFDTQYF
CDR3nt: TGTGCCAGCAGCTTGGGCGGGGGGGCCGTTTTCGATACGCAGTATTTT
d_gene: TRBD2
v_gene: TRBV5-4
j_gene: TRBJ2-3
abundance: NA

CDR3aa: CSAEYRGKETQYF
CDR3nt: TGCAGTGCTGAATATCGGGGTAAAGAGACCCAGTACTTC
d_gene: NA
v_gene: TRBV20-1
j_gene: TRBJ2-5
abundance: many

CDR3aa: CSAEGRGTTFF
CDR3nt: TGCAGCGCCGAAGGACGGGGAACGACGTTTTTT
d_gene: NA
v_gene: TRBV29-1
j_gene: TRBJ1-4
abundance: many

CDR3aa: CASSSRQGDNEQFF
CDR3nt: TGTGCCAGCAGCTCCCGACAGGGCGACAATGAGCAGTTCTTC
d_gene: TRBD1
v_gene: TRBV7-2
j_gene: TRBJ2-1
abundance: many

CDR3aa: CASSSGVSSYNEQFF
CDR3nt: TGCGCCAGCAGTTCGGGGGTCAGCTCCTACAATGAGCAGTTCTTC
d_gene: NA
v_gene: TRBV5-1
j_gene: TRBJ2-1
abundance: many

CDR3aa: CASSTAQGLNQPQHF
CDR3nt: TGTGCCAGCAGCACAGCACAGGGCTTGAATCAGCCCCAGCATTTT
d_gene: NA
v_gene: TRBV14
j_gene: TRBJ1-5
abundance: few

CDR3aa: CASSPWGALTLGEKLFF
CDR3nt: TGTGCCAGCAGTCCTTGGGGGGCTCTGACCCTAGGTGAAAAACTGTTTTTT
d_gene: NA
v_gene: TRBV6-1
j_gene: TRBJ1-4
abundance: NA

CDR3aa: CASTPGGAGDNEQFF
CDR3nt: TGTGCCAGCACCCCAGGGGGTGCGGGGGACAATGAGCAGTTCTTC
d_gene: NA
v_gene: TRBV12-3/TRBV12-4
j_gene: TRBJ2-1
abundance: NA

CDR3aa: CSVSGGEGLSYNEQFF
CDR3nt: TGCAGCGTTTCAGGGGGCGAGGGGCTCTCCTACAATGAGCAGTTCTTC
d_gene: TRBD1
v_gene: TRBV29-1
j_gene: TRBJ2-1
abundance: many

CDR3aa: CASSTEEIDTEAFF
CDR3nt: TGTGCCAGCAGCACGGAAGAGATCGACACTGAAGCTTTCTTT
d_gene: NA
v_gene: TRBV7-2
j_gene: TRBJ1-1
abundance: NA

CDR3aa: CASSRSMDSPLHF
CDR3nt: TGCGCCAGCTCCAGGAGTATGGATTCACCCCTCCACTTT
d_gene: NA
v_gene: TRBV5-1
j_gene: TRBJ1-6
abundance: NA

CDR3aa: CSARAGTGMGYGYTF
CDR3nt: TGCAGTGCTAGAGCCGGGACAGGGATGGGCTATGGCTACACCTTC
d_gene: TRBD1
v_gene: TRBV20-1
j_gene: TRBJ1-2
abundance: NA

CDR3aa: CASSYSTDNSPLHF
CDR3nt: TGTGCCAGCAGTTACTCGACAGATAATTCACCCCTCCACTTT
d_gene: NA
v_gene: TRBV6-6
j_gene: TRBJ1-6
abundance: many

CDR3aa: CASSLEGDYGYTF
CDR3nt: TGCGCCAGCAGCTTGGAGGGGGACTATGGCTACACCTTC
d_gene: NA
v_gene: TRBV5-1
j_gene: TRBJ1-2
abundance: many

CDR3aa: CASSVNQRGGYNEQFF
CDR3nt: TGTGCCAGCAGCGTAAACCAGCGGGGGGGTTACAATGAGCAGTTCTTC
d_gene: TRBD2
v_gene: TRBV9
j_gene: TRBJ2-1
abundance: many

CDR3aa: CSASSGDGTDTQYF
CDR3nt: TGCAGTGCTAGCAGTGGGGACGGGACAGATACGCAGTATTTT
d_gene: NA
v_gene: TRBV20-1
j_gene: TRBJ2-3
abundance: many

CDR3aa: CSASPGPGTDGYTF
CDR3nt: TGCAGCGCGTCCCCGGGCCCCGGAACGGATGGCTACACCTTC
d_gene: NA
v_gene: TRBV29-1
j_gene: TRBJ1-2
abundance: many

CDR3aa: CSVGGQGAYGYTF
CDR3nt: TGCAGCGTAGGGGGACAGGGAGCCTATGGCTACACCTTC
d_gene: TRBD1
v_gene: TRBV29-1
j_gene: TRBJ1-2
abundance: many

CDR3aa: CSVDPRLRGTDAQYF
CDR3nt: TGCAGCGTTGACCCAAGGCTGAGAGGCACAGATGCGCAGTATTTT
d_gene: NA
v_gene: TRBV29-1
j_gene: TRBJ2-3
abundance: NA